These T cell receptor beta chains were read from a single sample in a study of blood T cell repertoires in COVID-19. Some clones are missing from TCRdb's copy, which holds only in-frame ones; the method was immunoSEQ multiplex PCR. Altogether under 30,000 clones are present, 70% to 90% being singletons, with the ten largest covering less than 15%. Material: peripheral blood. All receptors come from a human donor in a cohort sampled during active COVID-19. The donor label of this sample is uncertain. Each CDR3 is given with its conserved first and last residue. A D gene is named only where the DNA matches it firmly. For some rows the clone size is stated as once, few or many, or as a class when expanded; others skip it.

J: TRBJ2-7; size: once; D: -; V: TRBV6-5; DNA: TGTGCCAGCAGACCCAATAGGGGGGGTACCTACGAGCAGTACTTC; CDR3: CASRPNRGGTYEQYF
J: TRBJ2-7; size: -; D: TRBD2; V: TRBV10-2; DNA: TGCGCCAGCAGTGAGTCCCTATCTAGCGGGAGATACGAGCAGTACTTC; CDR3: CASSESLSSGRYEQYF
J: TRBJ1-2; size: -; D: -; V: TRBV14; DNA: TGTGCCAGCAGCCAAGATCTGGGGCCCTATGGCTACACCTTC; CDR3: CASSQDLGPYGYTF
J: TRBJ1-1; size: few; D: -; V: TRBV5-1; DNA: TGCGCCAGCAGCGAACAGACAGCGAACACTGAAGCTTTCTTT; CDR3: CASSEQTANTEAFF
J: TRBJ2-3; size: -; D: TRBD2; V: TRBV5-1; DNA: TGCGCCAGCAGCTTGGCCCTTGCGGGAGGTGTCACAGATACGCAGTATTTT; CDR3: CASSLALAGGVTDTQYF
J: TRBJ2-2; size: -; D: TRBD1; V: TRBV7-3; DNA: TGTGCCAGCAGCCCGCGGGACAGGAGTGTCACCGGGGAGCTGTTTTTT; CDR3: CASSPRDRSVTGELFF
J: TRBJ2-1; size: -; D: -; V: TRBV5-1; DNA: TGCGCCAGCAGCTTGAAGGACTTAGAGGCTGAGCAGTTCTTC; CDR3: CASSLKDLEAEQFF
J: TRBJ2-1; size: -; D: TRBD2; V: TRBV3-1/TRBV3-2; DNA: TGTGCCAGCAGCCGAACTAGCGGGGTTCGTGGTGAGCAGTTCTTC; CDR3: CASSRTSGVRGEQFF
J: TRBJ2-1; size: -; D: -; V: TRBV5-1; DNA: TGCGCCAGCAGCTTGGGGGGCTTTGGAAATGAGCAGTTCTTC; CDR3: CASSLGGFGNEQFF
J: TRBJ2-3; size: -; D: TRBD2; V: TRBV6-6; DNA: TGTGCCAGCAGTCACCAAGGGCTAGCGGGAGGACCAGATACGCAGTATTTT; CDR3: CASSHQGLAGGPDTQYF
J: TRBJ2-5; size: -; D: TRBD1; V: TRBV6-5; DNA: TGTGCCAGCAGTCCCGGGACAGCCGTCCCAGAGACCCAGTACTTC; CDR3: CASSPGTAVPETQYF
J: TRBJ2-1; size: -; D: TRBD2; V: TRBV6-2/TRBV6-3; DNA: TGTGCCAGCAGTTACTGGGGCGGGAGGGCCACCCGACTCTACAATGAGCAGTTCTTC; CDR3: CASSYWGGRATRLYNEQFF
J: TRBJ1-1; size: -; D: -; V: TRBV6-5; DNA: TGTGCCAGCAGAGTGGGGGCCTGGCAGACTGAAGCTTTCTTT; CDR3: CASRVGAWQTEAFF
J: TRBJ2-1; size: -; D: TRBD1; V: TRBV2; DNA: TGTGCCAGTAATCTGGGACAGGGGGGTGAGCAGTTCTTC; CDR3: CASNLGQGGEQFF
J: TRBJ2-7; size: -; D: TRBD2; V: TRBV10-3; DNA: TGTGCCATCAGACTTAGCGGGGTCTACGAGCAGTACTTC; CDR3: CAIRLSGVYEQYF
J: TRBJ2-2; size: -; D: TRBD2; V: TRBV11-3; DNA: TGTGCCAGCAGCTTAGATACGGCTAGCGGGCTCCTCACCGGGGAGCTGTTTTTT; CDR3: CASSLDTASGLLTGELFF